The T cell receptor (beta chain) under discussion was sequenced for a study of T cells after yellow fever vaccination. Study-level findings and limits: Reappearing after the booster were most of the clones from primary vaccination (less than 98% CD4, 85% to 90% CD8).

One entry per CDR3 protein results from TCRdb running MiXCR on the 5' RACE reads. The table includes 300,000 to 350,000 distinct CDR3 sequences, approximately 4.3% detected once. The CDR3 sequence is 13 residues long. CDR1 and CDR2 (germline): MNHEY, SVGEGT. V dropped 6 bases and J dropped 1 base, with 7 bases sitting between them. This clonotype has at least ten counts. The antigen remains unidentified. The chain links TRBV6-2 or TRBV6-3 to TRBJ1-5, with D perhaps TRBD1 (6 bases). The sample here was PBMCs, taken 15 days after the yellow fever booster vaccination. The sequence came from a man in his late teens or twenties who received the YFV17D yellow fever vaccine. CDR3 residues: CASSGQSNQPQHF. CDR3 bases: TGTGCCAGCAGCGGACAGAGCAATCAGCCCCAGCATTTT.